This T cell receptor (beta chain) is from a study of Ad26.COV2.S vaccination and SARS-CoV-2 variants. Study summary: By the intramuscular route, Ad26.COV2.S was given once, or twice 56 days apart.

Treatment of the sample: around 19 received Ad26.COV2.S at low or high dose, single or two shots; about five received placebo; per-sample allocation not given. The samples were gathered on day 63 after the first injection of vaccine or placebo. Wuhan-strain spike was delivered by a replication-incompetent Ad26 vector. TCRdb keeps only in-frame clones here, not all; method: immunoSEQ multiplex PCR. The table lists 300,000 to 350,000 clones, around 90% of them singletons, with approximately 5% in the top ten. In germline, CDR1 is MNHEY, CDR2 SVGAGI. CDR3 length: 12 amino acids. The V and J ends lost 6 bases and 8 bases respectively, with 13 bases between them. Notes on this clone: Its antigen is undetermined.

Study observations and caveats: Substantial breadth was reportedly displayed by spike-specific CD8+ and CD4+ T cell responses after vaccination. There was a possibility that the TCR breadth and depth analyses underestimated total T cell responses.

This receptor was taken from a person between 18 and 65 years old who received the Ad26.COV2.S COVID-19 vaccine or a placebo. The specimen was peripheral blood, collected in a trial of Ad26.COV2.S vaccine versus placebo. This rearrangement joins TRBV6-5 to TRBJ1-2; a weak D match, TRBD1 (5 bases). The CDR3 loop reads CASRGGDKGYTF. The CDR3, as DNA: TGTGCCAGCAGGGGGGGGGATAAAGGCTACACCTTC.